This T cell receptor (beta chain) was retrieved from a study of response to subunit inactivated influenza vaccine. Study findings and constraints: Few new T cells, the authors suggested, are recruited by each seasonal influenza vaccination.

TCRdb used MiXCR to reprocess the RT-PCR reads, holding one entry per CDR3 protein. The table includes around 570,000 distinct CDR3 sequences, less than 10% detected once. Germline lookup yields CDR1 DFQATT and CDR2 SNEGSKA (reference sequence). V dropped 3 bases and J dropped 0; count of bases not matched to a gene: 10. This CDR3 spans 17 amino acids. This clonotype was observed a few times. Its specificity is unknown. Sequencing was performed on PBMCs from blood, taken less than 30 months after vaccination. This chain links TRBV20-1 with TRBJ2-3; 9 bases line up with TRBD2. The source of this sequence is a man in his fifties or sixties who received an inactivated influenza vaccine. The CDR3 sequence is CSASSGGRAGSTDTQYF. CDR3 sequence (DNA): TGCAGTGCTAGTTCCGGCGGGAGGGCCGGGAGCACAGATACGCAGTATTTT.